Following are 11 T cell receptor beta chains from one sample sequenced in a study of regulatory T cells in long-lasting Graves disease. For TCR beta, libraries came from iRepertoire HTBI primers and Arm-PCR of CDR3 regions. TCRdb fed the multiplex PCR reads into MiXCR, producing one record per CDR3 protein. The sample holds 300,000 to 500,000 distinct CDR3 sequences, under 25% seen once. Specified time point: persistent/refractory GD, antithyroid drugs over 5 years with positive TRAb. Making the TCR library involved RNA that had been extracted from PBMCs. This specimen was peripheral blood mononuclear cells (PBMCs), taken when the disease was refractory, from a patient treated with antithyroid drugs. Receptors were obtained from a female donor with Graves disease.

V is TRBV12-3 or TRBV12-4 and J is TRBJ1-5; 9 nucleotides agree with TRBD1. The CDR3 runs 15 residues. V gave up 2 bases and J gave up 7 bases; unmatched junction bases: 6. The CDR3, as DNA: TGTGCCAGCAGTTTAAAGGGACAGGGAAGCCAGCCCCAGCATTTT. Its translation is CASSLKGQGSQPQHF.

This clonotype was recorded many times. V gene TRBV20-1 combines with J gene TRBJ1-2; 9 bases align to TRBD1. The CDR3 length is 13 residues. Germline loops: CDR1 DFQATT, CDR2 SNEGSKA (reference sequence). V was pared by 5 bases and J by 7 bases, with 8 bases of the junction left unmatched. CDR3 sequence reads: CSAPTTGGGGYTF. In DNA, the CDR3 is TGCAGTGCTCCGACAACAGGGGGCGGTGGCTACACCTTC.

This clonotype was counted at least ten times. The rearrangement links TRBV6-1 to TRBJ1-5; unclear D gene. V was clipped by 5 bases and J by 9 bases, with 8 bases between them. CDR3 length: 11 amino acids. From germline, CDR1 is MNHNS and CDR2 SASEGT. CDR3 coding DNA: TGTGCCAGCAGTAGCGACACGCCCCAGCATTTT. As protein: CASSSDTPQHF.

This chain links TRBV12-3 or TRBV12-4 with TRBJ1-1; possible D gene TRBD1, 6 bases. This CDR3 has 16 residues. V was shortened by 5 bases and J by 0 bases, with 16 bases between the two germline ends. The CDR3 DNA sequence: TGTGCCAGCAGTCTCAGGCAGGGGCCGATGAACACTGAAGCTTTCTTT. As protein: CASSLRQGPMNTEAFF.

In this sample, this clonotype turned up many times. The gene calls are TRBV7-9 and TRBJ2-5, with TRBD2 identical over 9 bases. V shed 1 base, J shed 5 bases, and the junction held 11 bases outside the gene matches. The germline V gene encodes CDR1 SEHNR and CDR2 FQNEAQ (reference sequence). The CDR3 has 17 residues. Here the CDR3 reads CASSLVGAGGPGETQYF. The CDR3 DNA is TGTGCCAGCAGCTTAGTCGGTGCGGGAGGGCCGGGGGAGACCCAGTACTTC.

A note on this clonotype: A read error may explain this, as a much larger clone is one base away. The chain links TRBV5-4 to TRBJ1-1; D is possibly TRBD1 (5 bases). The CDR3 consists of 15 residues. Looked up from germline, CDR1 is SGHNT and CDR2 is YYREEE (reference sequence). V was pared by 3 bases and J by 3 bases, with 15 bases between. CDR3 coding DNA: TGTGCCAGCAGCTCCCTGGGCAGGGAGGACACTGAAGCTTTCTTT. Amino acids: CASSSLGREDTEAFF.

This clonotype was detected ten times or more. V gene TRBV27 combines with J gene TRBJ1-5; tentative D call: TRBD1 (6 bases). CDR1 is MNHEY, CDR2 SMNVEV, per germline (reference sequence). The CDR3 length is 15 residues. With 7 bases removed from V and 3 bases from J, the gap between germline ends came to 16 bases. The CDR3 DNA is TGTGCCAGCACCCCCTCTGGACAGATCAATCAGCCCCAGCATTTT. Its protein product is CASTPSGQINQPQHF.

This clonotype was seen only a few times. The chain uses TRBV29-1 and TRBJ1-2, with 7 nucleotides matching TRBD1. CDR1 and CDR2 from the germline V gene are SQVTM and ANQGSEA. The CDR3 covers 12 residues. Trimming at V came to 6 bases and at J to 4 bases, leaving 5 bases not matched to a gene. CDR3 residues: CSVRGGAYGYTF. The CDR3 nucleotides are TGCAGCGTCAGGGGGGGGGCCTATGGCTACACCTTC.

The V and J genes are TRBV30 and TRBJ1-1, with D possibly matching TRBD1 (5 bases). CDR1 GTSNPN and CDR2 SVGIG come from the germline V gene (reference sequence). Deletions cut 3 bases from V and 1 base from J, with 9 bases between. CDR3 length: 13 amino acids. The CDR3 loop reads CAWRGLKNTEAFF. Here the CDR3 DNA reads TGTGCCTGGAGGGGACTTAAGAACACTGAAGCTTTCTTT.

The rearrangement uses TRBV25-1 and TRBJ2-5; D is unresolved. The CDR3 runs to 14 residues. V lost 0 bases and J 5 bases, leaving 10 bases between the germline ends. Germline V gene data show CDR1 as MGHDK and CDR2 as SYGVNS. The CDR3 loop reads CASSEYGQGETQYF. The CDR3 DNA reads as TGTGCCAGCAGTGAATATGGCCAAGGGGAGACCCAGTACTTC.

This clonotype has more than one count but fewer than ten. This chain links TRBV5-1 with TRBJ1-3; 7 bases match TRBD1. There are 17 residues in the CDR3. V shed 3 bases, J shed 0 bases, and the junction held 9 bases outside the gene matches. CDR1 is SGHRS and CDR2 is YFSETQ in the germline V gene. The CDR3 bases are TGCGCCAGCAGCTCGACCGGACAGGAAAGCTCTGGAAACACCATATATTTT. Its protein product is CASSSTGQESSGNTIYF.